Reported below is one T cell receptor (beta chain). Sequenced by immunoSEQ multiplex PCR; TCRdb stores in-frame clones only, minus some. Counted here are around 100,000 clones, approximately 90% occurring once; the ten biggest clones make up 0.75% to 0.95%. The data originate from a study of T cell changes during pregnancy in multiple sclerosis. Trimming took 3 bases from V and 2 from J, leaving 16 bases between them. CDR1 and CDR2 (germline): MRHNA, SNTAGT. This CDR3 spans 16 amino acids. The sequence came from a female donor with multiple sclerosis, enrolled in a pregnancy study. Sequenced material: peripheral blood, taken after pregnancy. The chain is built from TRBV6-4 and TRBJ2-5; D is possibly TRBD1 (6 bases). The CDR3 loop reads CASSEKKAGQQETQYF. CDR3 DNA sequence: TGTGCCAGCAGTGAGAAGAAGGCTGGACAGCAAGAGACCCAGTACTTC.